Listed below are T cell receptor beta chains from one sample, sequenced in a study of post-analysis software for immune sequencing data. TCRdb fed the PCR reads into MiXCR, producing one record per CDR3 protein. Among approximately 400,000 distinct CDR3 sequences listed, around 33% were seen once. Sequenced sample: blood. These receptor sequences come from a girl aged 5 to 17 with multiple sclerosis. Each CDR3 is given with its conserved first and last residue. Each record gives: clone size, D gene, V gene, J gene, CDR3 protein, CDR3 DNA. D genes are given only for firm matches. Rows may omit the clone size; those that give it use once, few, many or a size class.

size: few; D: -; V: TRBV15; J: TRBJ2-3; CDR3: CATSRVGATDTQYF; DNA: TGTGCCACCAGCAGAGTTGGGGCCACAGATACGCAGTATTTT
size: few; D: -; V: TRBV2; J: TRBJ2-5; CDR3: CASSLGGGRRQETQYF; DNA: TGTGCCAGCAGCCTGGGGGGGGGGCGAAGGCAAGAGACCCAGTACTTC
size: many; D: -; V: TRBV7-3; J: TRBJ2-7; CDR3: CASSPRTEGNYEQYF; DNA: TGTGCCAGCAGCCCAAGGACAGAGGGGAACTACGAGCAGTACTTC
size: -; D: TRBD2; V: TRBV9; J: TRBJ2-3; CDR3: CASSDSTGTSFFPDTQYF; DNA: TGTGCCAGCAGCGATTCGACCGGGACTAGCTTTTTCCCAGATACGCAGTATTTT
size: -; D: -; V: TRBV10-3; J: TRBJ1-1; CDR3: CAISGYGGPNTEAFF; DNA: TGTGCCATCAGTGGATATGGGGGGCCGAACACTGAAGCTTTCTTT
size: few; D: TRBD1; V: TRBV4-2; J: TRBJ2-7; CDR3: CASSQSWTGDYEQYF; DNA: TGTGCCAGCAGCCAGAGTTGGACAGGGGACTACGAGCAGTACTTC
size: -; D: -; V: TRBV20-1; J: TRBJ2-5; CDR3: CSASLLEGTYLQETQYF; DNA: TGCAGTGCTAGCCTATTGGAGGGGACCTATCTTCAAGAGACCCAGTACTTC
size: -; D: -; V: TRBV12-3/TRBV12-4; J: TRBJ2-1; CDR3: CASSFIRATYNEQFF; DNA: TGTGCCAGCAGTTTCATAAGGGCCACCTACAATGAGCAGTTCTTC
size: -; D: -; V: TRBV5-1; J: TRBJ1-1; CDR3: CASSSSAGSTEAFF; DNA: TGCGCCAGCAGCTCGTCTGCAGGGAGCACTGAAGCTTTCTTT
size: -; D: -; V: TRBV2; J: TRBJ1-1; CDR3: CASGQAQENSEAFF; DNA: TGTGCCAGCGGCCAGGCCCAGGAGAACTCTGAAGCTTTCTTT
size: few; D: TRBD1; V: TRBV6-5; J: TRBJ1-1; CDR3: CASSRQGLAFF; DNA: TGTGCCAGCAGCCGACAGGGACTGGCTTTCTTT
size: -; D: TRBD1; V: TRBV5-1; J: TRBJ1-1; CDR3: CASSSTGTGVTEAFF; DNA: TGCGCCAGCAGCTCGACCGGGACAGGGGTGACTGAAGCTTTCTTT
size: -; D: TRBD2; V: TRBV6-6; J: TRBJ2-3; CDR3: CAARGGSLDTQYF; DNA: TGTGCCGCCCGGGGGGGCTCCCTGGATACGCAGTATTTT
size: -; D: -; V: TRBV12-3/TRBV12-4; J: TRBJ1-1; CDR3: CASGFSSSTEAFF; DNA: TGTGCCAGCGGTTTTTCGTCGAGCACTGAAGCTTTCTTT
size: -; D: -; V: TRBV6-1; J: TRBJ2-7; CDR3: CASSDGLNYEQYF; DNA: TGTGCCAGCAGTGACGGACTGAACTACGAGCAGTACTTC
size: -; D: TRBD1; V: TRBV6-5; J: TRBJ1-4; CDR3: CASQLGDRNLATNEKLFF; DNA: TGTGCCAGTCAGTTGGGGGACAGGAACCTAGCAACTAATGAAAAACTGTTTTTT
size: -; D: TRBD2; V: TRBV7-2; J: TRBJ2-1; CDR3: CASSLALAGATEQFF; DNA: TGTGCCAGCAGCTTAGCACTAGCGGGTGCTACGGAGCAGTTCTTC
size: once; D: -; V: TRBV14; J: TRBJ2-5; CDR3: CASSPLTDLYQETQYF; DNA: TGTGCCAGCAGCCCCCTGACAGACCTGTACCAAGAGACCCAGTACTTC
size: -; D: -; V: TRBV6-2/TRBV6-3; J: TRBJ1-2; CDR3: CASSYGIKSGYTF; DNA: TGTGCCAGCAGTTACGGGATCAAAAGTGGCTACACCTTC
size: few; D: TRBD1; V: TRBV6-5; J: TRBJ2-5; CDR3: CASSRHRDRQETQYF; DNA: TGTGCCAGCAGCCGACACCGGGACAGACAAGAGACCCAGTACTTC
size: -; D: TRBD2; V: TRBV20-1; J: TRBJ2-5; CDR3: CSASSGGAGETQYF; DNA: TGCAGTGCTAGTAGCGGGGGGGCCGGGGAGACCCAGTACTTC
size: -; D: TRBD1; V: TRBV15; J: TRBJ1-4; CDR3: CATSRDPGQSSRVFF; DNA: TGTGCCACCAGCAGAGATCCGGGACAGAGCTCAAGGGTGTTTTTT
size: once; D: TRBD1; V: TRBV28; J: TRBJ2-5; CDR3: CASSLGRGMGETQYF; DNA: TGTGCCAGCAGTTTAGGCAGGGGGATGGGGGAGACCCAGTACTTC
size: -; D: -; V: TRBV7-3; J: TRBJ2-3; CDR3: CASSFRGEDTQYF; DNA: TGTGCCAGCAGTTTCCGGGGTGAAGATACGCAGTATTTT
size: -; D: TRBD1; V: TRBV20-1; J: TRBJ1-1; CDR3: CSASRTGPYPEAFF; DNA: TGCAGTGCTAGCCGGACAGGGCCATATCCAGAAGCTTTCTTT
size: few; D: -; V: TRBV28; J: TRBJ2-7; CDR3: CASSVQGYLYEQYF; DNA: TGTGCCAGCAGTGTCCAGGGTTACCTCTACGAGCAGTACTTC
size: few; D: -; V: TRBV21-1; J: TRBJ1-2; CDR3: CASSIHCLLTQKAGYTF; DNA: TGTGCCAGCAGCATCCACTGTCTTCTTACCCAAAAGGCCGGCTACACCTTC
size: -; D: TRBD1; V: TRBV5-1; J: TRBJ1-1; CDR3: CASSATGTGDTEAFF; DNA: TGCGCCAGCAGCGCAACCGGGACAGGGGACACTGAAGCTTTCTTT
size: -; D: -; V: TRBV29-1; J: TRBJ2-3; CDR3: CSARDPTDAQYF; DNA: TGCAGCGCCCGGGATCCCACAGATGCGCAGTATTTT
size: few; D: -; V: TRBV11-2; J: TRBJ2-7; CDR3: CASSLESGGAYEQYF; DNA: TGTGCCAGCAGCTTAGAAAGTGGAGGGGCCTACGAGCAGTACTTC
size: -; D: -; V: TRBV20-1; J: TRBJ2-1; CDR3: CSAKTLSSYNEQFF; DNA: TGCAGTGCTAAGACCTTGAGCTCCTACAATGAGCAGTTCTTC
size: -; D: -; V: TRBV18; J: TRBJ2-5; CDR3: CASSPRNEATRYF; DNA: TGTGCCAGCTCACCAAGGAACGAGGCGACCCGGTACTTC
size: -; D: -; V: TRBV6-2/TRBV6-3; J: TRBJ2-1; CDR3: CASSYSPGNEQFF; DNA: TGTGCCAGCAGTTACTCCCCAGGGAATGAGCAGTTCTTC
size: -; D: -; V: TRBV7-9; J: TRBJ1-1; CDR3: CASSSFQGQNEAFF; DNA: TGTGCCAGCTCCAGCTTCCAGGGACAAAACGAAGCTTTCTTT
size: -; D: -; V: TRBV12-3/TRBV12-4; J: TRBJ1-2; CDR3: CASSRWSTRGYTF; DNA: TGTGCCAGCAGTCGGTGGTCGACCCGGGGCTACACCTTC
size: -; D: -; V: TRBV9; J: TRBJ2-7; CDR3: CASSPRPTSYEQYF; DNA: TGTGCCAGCAGCCCCCGACCTACTAGCTACGAGCAGTACTTC
size: -; D: TRBD2; V: TRBV20-1; J: TRBJ2-3; CDR3: CSGEGGSGTDTQYF; DNA: TGCAGTGGAGAGGGCGGGAGTGGAACAGATACGCAGTATTTT
size: few; D: -; V: TRBV15; J: TRBJ2-5; CDR3: CATSRDERGPQETQYF; DNA: TGTGCCACCAGCAGAGATGAAAGAGGCCCACAAGAGACCCAGTACTTC
size: once; D: TRBD2; V: TRBV5-6; J: TRBJ2-1; CDR3: CASSGGTSGGLGNEQFF; DNA: TGTGCCAGCAGCGGGGGGACTAGCGGGGGCCTCGGCAATGAGCAGTTCTTC
size: -; D: TRBD1; V: TRBV28; J: TRBJ2-2; CDR3: CASSPDRGQTGELFF; DNA: TGTGCCAGCAGTCCAGACAGGGGGCAAACCGGGGAGCTGTTTTTT
size: -; D: TRBD1; V: TRBV7-8; J: TRBJ2-4; CDR3: CASSFRGGQGSKNIQYF; DNA: TGTGCCAGCAGCTTTAGGGGGGGACAGGGGTCCAAAAACATTCAGTACTTC
size: few; D: TRBD1; V: TRBV29-1; J: TRBJ1-2; CDR3: CSVTGTEYGYTF; DNA: TGCAGCGTGACCGGGACAGAGTATGGCTACACCTTC